This T cell receptor (beta chain) was recorded in a study of OX40 agonist ivuxolimab in advanced cancers. Study as a whole: Ivuxolimab, an antibody acting as an agonist of OX40 (CD134), was used to treat patients. Each dose-escalation patient presented with hepatocellular carcinoma, melanoma, renal cell or head and neck cancer. Mean age about 60 years, range about 23 to 85; approximately 80% male.

The data were produced by immunoSEQ multiplex PCR, yet TCRdb's version contains in-frame clones alone and is incomplete. Of around 14,000 clones in the sample, 70% to 75% were seen once. Comments on this clone: Its antigen is as yet unknown.

Germline V CDR1 and CDR2: SGDLS, YYNGEE. There are 16 residues in the CDR3. V lost 3 bases and J 6 bases, leaving 21 bases between the germline ends. Points from the study as a whole: Compared with CD4+, CD8+ T cells on average had more expanded clones.

Sequenced here: CD4+ or CD8+ T cells sorted from blood, sampled in a trial of the OX40 agonist ivuxolimab. This receptor was obtained from an adult with an advanced solid tumor such as melanoma, head and neck, liver or kidney cancer. The chain couples TRBV9 to TRBJ1-1; D not resolved. The CDR3 DNA sequence: TGTGCCAGCAGCGCAACAACAACAGTGATCGGGGCTGAAGCTTTCTTT. This sequence encodes CASSATTTVIGAEAFF.